These 15 T cell receptor beta chains were all obtained from the same sample, sequenced in a study of CD8+ T cells in alopecia areata. This sample's treatment: oral pan-JAK inhibitor, 5-10 mg twice daily. It was cDNA, reverse transcribed from extracted RNA, that served as the sequencing template. Sequencing was performed with immunoSEQ multiplex PCR; in TCRdb, only in-frame clones are kept and a portion is missing. The sample holds over 150,000 clones, nearly 60% seen once. The starting material was CD4+ T cells sorted from blood, obtained at week 24, from a patient treated with tofacitinib. The source is a human donor with alopecia areata.

The rearrangement uses TRBV4-2 and TRBJ1-4, with 8 bases that match TRBD1. The CDR3 length is 15 residues. V dropped 2 bases and J dropped 5; count of bases not matched to a gene: 4. Per the germline V gene, CDR1 is LGHNA and CDR2 is YNFKEQ. The CDR3 DNA reads TGTGCCAGCAGCCAACAGACAGGGGTGAATGAAAAACTGTTTTTT. It translates to CASSQQTGVNEKLFF.

The rearrangement joins TRBV7-9 to TRBJ2-5; a possible D gene is TRBD2 (6 bases). CDR1 is SEHNR, CDR2 FQNEAQ, per germline (reference sequence). V shed 2 bases and J shed 3 bases, with 10 bases lying between them. This CDR3 comprises 14 residues. DNA of the CDR3: TGTGCCAGCAGCTTACTTTTAGCGGAAGAGACCCAGTACTTC. It encodes CASSLLLAEETQYF.

This chain connects TRBV6-1 to TRBJ1-1; D might be TRBD1 (5 bases). Germline CDR1 and CDR2: MNHNS and SASEGT. Trimming left V 6 bases short and J 1 base short, with 9 bases between. CDR3 length equals 13 residues. DNA of the CDR3: TGTGCCAGCAGGCGGGGACGGAACACTGAAGCTTTCTTT. It translates to CASRRGRNTEAFF.

This sequence joins TRBV2 and TRBJ2-3; 8 positions agree with TRBD2. The J segment lost 1 base and the V segment lost 4 bases, leaving 1 base of the junction unmatched. The CDR3 consists of 14 residues. Germline assignment: CDR1 SNHLY and CDR2 FYNNEI. CDR3 coding DNA: TGTGCCAGCAGTGCGACTAGCGGCACAGATACGCAGTATTTT. It codes for CASSATSGTDTQYF.

The gene calls are TRBV30 and TRBJ2-3; the D gene is possibly TRBD2 (6 bases). The CDR3 runs to 13 residues. The ends were cut back, 3 bases at V and 6 bases at J, with 13 bases in the middle. The V gene's germline CDR1 is GTSNPN and CDR2 SVGIG (reference sequence). In DNA form, the CDR3 reads TGTGCCTGGAGGGAGGCGGGGCCCGATACGCAGTATTTT. It specifies CAWREAGPDTQYF.

The CDR3 is CSVGGRAGVSYNEQFF. DNA for the CDR3: TGCAGCGTTGGAGGTAGGGCGGGAGTCTCCTACAATGAGCAGTTCTTC. The J gene is TRBJ2-1, the V gene TRBV29-1; 7 bases fit TRBD2. The germline gives CDR1 SQVTM, CDR2 ANQGSEA. Germline trimming cut 4 bases from V and 0 bases from J; bases unmatched to any gene: 9. The CDR3 consists of 16 residues.

This clone has more than one count but fewer than ten. The genes are TRBV19 and TRBJ2-2, with D possibly matching TRBD2 (7 bases). Trimming stripped 7 bases from V and 2 bases from J, with 11 bases between. The CDR3 is 14 residues long. Germline CDR1 LNHDA, CDR2 SQIVND (reference sequence). The CDR3 reads CASKSGTNTGELFF. For the CDR3, the DNA is TGTGCCAGTAAGAGCGGGACAAACACCGGGGAGCTGTTTTTT.

As regards this clone: At the DNA level, this CDR3 is encoded by other sequences in the same sample as well. J is TRBJ2-5 and V is TRBV5-1, with D possibly called TRBD1 or TRBD2 (5 bases each). Deletions cut 2 bases from V and 2 bases from J, with 7 bases between. The CDR3 is 13 residues long. Germline CDR1 SGHRS, CDR2 YFSETQ. This CDR3 is CASSFGGQETQYF. DNA for the CDR3: TGCGCCAGCAGCTTTGGGGGACAAGAGACCCAGTACTTC.

V and J are TRBV5-1 and TRBJ2-7; a possible D gene is TRBD2 (5 bases). Germline V CDR1 and CDR2: SGHRS, YFSETQ. This CDR3 is 13 amino acids long. Trimming took off 4 bases at V and 3 bases at J, with 11 bases between the two ends. The CDR3 nucleotides read TGCGCCAGCAGCCCAACGGACTTCTACGAGCAGTACTTC. It translates to CASSPTDFYEQYF.

The sample holds one count of this clone. The rearrangement links TRBV7-2 to TRBJ1-2; the D is unclear. The length of the CDR3 is 13 residues. Germline loops: CDR1 SGHTA, CDR2 FQGNSA. V was cut by 5 bases and J by 2 bases, with 9 bases left in between. The CDR3 DNA sequence: TGTGCCAGCAGCGAGGACGGCAACTATGGCTACACCTTC. Its translation is CASSEDGNYGYTF. Together with reference TRBV7-2 and TRBJ1-2, the CDR3 gives the full variable domain: GAGVSQSPSNKVTEKGKDVELRCDPISGHTALYWYRQSLGQGLEFLIYFQGNSAPDKSGLPSDRFSAERTGGSVSTLTIQRTQQEDSAVYLCASSEDGNYGYTFGSGTRLTVV.

The chain combines TRBV4-2 with TRBJ2-1, with TRBD2 matching over 7 bases. There are 18 residues in the CDR3. CDR1 and CDR2 (germline): LGHNA, YNFKEQ. Trimming took 4 bases from V and 3 from J; bases not matched to a gene: 15. CDR3 sequence reads: CASSRIEGRDWGYNEQFF. Here the CDR3 DNA reads TGTGCCAGCAGCCGGATCGAAGGGAGGGACTGGGGCTACAATGAGCAGTTCTTC.

The chain uses TRBV29-1 and TRBJ2-4; D is undetermined. Germline CDR1 SQVTM, CDR2 ANQGSEA. The CDR3 has 11 amino acids. Between the trimmed V and J ends, which lost 6 bases and 7 bases, there was a span of 10 bases. As DNA, the CDR3 is TGCAGCGTGGAGACGGGTAACATTCAGTACTTC. It encodes CSVETGNIQYF.

This chain joins TRBV7-2 and TRBJ1-2; D gene ambiguous. Germline V CDR1 and CDR2: SGHTA, FQGNSA. Trimming shortened V by 1 base and J by 6 bases, and 12 bases separated the two germline ends. There are 14 residues in the CDR3. CDR3 nucleotide sequence: TGTGCCAGCAGCTTAGGGGTCCTAGGCGATGGCTACACCTTC. Translating it yields CASSLGVLGDGYTF.

V and J are TRBV4-2 and TRBJ2-5; D might be TRBD1 or TRBD2, each matching 5 bases. Per germline, CDR1 LGHNA and CDR2 YNFKEQ. The CDR3 contains 16 residues. The ends were cut back, 1 base at V and 3 bases at J, with 15 bases in the middle. In DNA form, the CDR3 reads TGTGCCAGCAGCCAAGGGGACCAGGATCTCAAAGAGACCCAGTACTTC. Translating it yields CASSQGDQDLKETQYF.

The chain has TRBV2 and TRBJ1-5; 7 bases are shared with TRBD1. This CDR3 comprises 13 residues. Germline assignment: CDR1 SNHLY and CDR2 FYNNEI. Trimming cost V 8 bases and J 3 bases; bases outside gene matches: 4. The CDR3 here is CASGTEPNQPQHF. As DNA, the CDR3 is TGTGCCAGCGGGACAGAGCCCAATCAGCCCCAGCATTTT.